Listed below are T cell receptor beta chains from one sample, sequenced in a study of siplizumab effects on memory and regulatory T cells. Assay: immunoSEQ multiplex PCR; the TCRdb copy retains only in-frame clones and omits some. Of tens of thousands of clones listed, approximately 87% are singletons. Sample: memory CD4+ T cells sorted from blood. The receptors derive from a human donor in good health. CDR3s leave out the opening cysteine and the closing phenylalanine or tryptophan.

v_call cdr3_aa
TRBV18 ASSPLIQGDTGELF
TRBV4-1 ASSQGPGTQETQY
TRBV14 ASSSELNYGYT
TRBV27 ASSISGTSYGYT
TRBV5-5 ASSFKQGRDNYGYT
TRBV7-2 ASSHVGPVYGYT
TRBV9 ASSAGGSRGVDGYT
TRBV27 ASKMDRQSGLNTEAF
TRBV4-1 ASSQALGLAGGQDTQY
TRBV6-5 ASSTAGTDYGYT
TRBV25-1 ASSESGGGLETQY
TRBV9 ASSLTGVNTEAF
TRBV29-1 SVERGEQYGYT
TRBV5-4 ASSSTGMGEKLF
TRBV29-1 SASEGWNTEAF
TRBV4-2 ASSPPSGGAEQETQY
TRBV11-2 ASSLERQSHEQF
TRBV19 ASSNQVHNEQF
TRBV5-6 ASSFLAGGPSPVLQY
TRBV5-1 ASSYGTATY
TRBV7-9 ASSKGQGVNQPQH
TRBV7-4 ASSFGREAQGKDYGYT
TRBV29-1 SVPVGGADTQY
TRBV6-5 ASSSKYGYT
TRBV7-6 ASSWKETQY